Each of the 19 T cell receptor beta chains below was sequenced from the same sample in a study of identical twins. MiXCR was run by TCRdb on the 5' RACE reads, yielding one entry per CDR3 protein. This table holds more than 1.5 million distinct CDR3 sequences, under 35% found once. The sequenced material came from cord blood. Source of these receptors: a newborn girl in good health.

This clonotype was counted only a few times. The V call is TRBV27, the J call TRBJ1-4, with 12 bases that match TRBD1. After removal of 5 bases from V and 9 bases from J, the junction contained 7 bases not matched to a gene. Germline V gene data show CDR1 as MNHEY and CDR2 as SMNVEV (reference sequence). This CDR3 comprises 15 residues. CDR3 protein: CASSAGQGAVKKLFF. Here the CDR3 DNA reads TGTGCCAGCAGTGCGGGACAGGGGGCAGTGAAAAAACTGTTTTTT.

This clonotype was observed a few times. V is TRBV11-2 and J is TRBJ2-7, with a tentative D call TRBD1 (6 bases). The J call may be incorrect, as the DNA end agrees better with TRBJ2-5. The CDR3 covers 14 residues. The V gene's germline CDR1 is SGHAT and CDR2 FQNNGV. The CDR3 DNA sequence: TGTGCCAGCAGCCCGGACAGTCCGATAGGGACCCAGTACTTC. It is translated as CASSPDSPIGTQYF.

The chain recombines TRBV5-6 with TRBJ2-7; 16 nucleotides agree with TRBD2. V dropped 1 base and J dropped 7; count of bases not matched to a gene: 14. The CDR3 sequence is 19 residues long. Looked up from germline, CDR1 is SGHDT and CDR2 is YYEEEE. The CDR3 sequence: CASSLSGLAGGRSYNEQYF. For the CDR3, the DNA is TGTGCCAGCAGCTTGTCGGGACTAGCGGGAGGGCGGTCCTACAATGAGCAGTACTTC.

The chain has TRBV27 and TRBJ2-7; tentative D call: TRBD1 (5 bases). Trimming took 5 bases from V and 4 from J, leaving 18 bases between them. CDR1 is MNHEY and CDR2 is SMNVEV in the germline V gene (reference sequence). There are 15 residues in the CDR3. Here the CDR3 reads CASSIRGYGSYEQYF. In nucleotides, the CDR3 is TGTGCCAGCAGTATTAGGGGATACGGGTCGTACGAGCAGTACTTC.

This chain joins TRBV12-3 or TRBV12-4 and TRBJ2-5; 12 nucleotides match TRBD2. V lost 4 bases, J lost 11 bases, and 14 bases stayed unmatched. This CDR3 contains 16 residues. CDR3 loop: CASSSASGGVHNEQYF. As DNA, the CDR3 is TGTGCCAGCAGTTCGGCTAGCGGGGGGGTCCACAATGAGCAGTACTTC.

The CDR3 DNA reads as TGTGCCAGCAGTTACTCGAGGACAGGACATGAGCAGTTCTTC. This codes for CASSYSRTGHEQFF. This sequence joins TRBV6-2 or TRBV6-3 and TRBJ2-1; 7 nucleotides agree with TRBD1. CDR3 length: 14 amino acids. The junction had 4 bases not matched to a gene; V was cut back by 0 bases and J by 8 bases. CDR1 MNHEY and CDR2 SVGEGT come from the germline V gene.

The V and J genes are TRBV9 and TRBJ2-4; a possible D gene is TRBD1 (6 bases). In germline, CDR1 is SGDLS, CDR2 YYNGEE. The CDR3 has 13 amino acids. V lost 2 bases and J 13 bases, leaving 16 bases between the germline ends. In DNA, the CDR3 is TGTGCCAGCAGCGTCGGGACAACCTACGGGCAGTACTTC. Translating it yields CASSVGTTYGQYF.

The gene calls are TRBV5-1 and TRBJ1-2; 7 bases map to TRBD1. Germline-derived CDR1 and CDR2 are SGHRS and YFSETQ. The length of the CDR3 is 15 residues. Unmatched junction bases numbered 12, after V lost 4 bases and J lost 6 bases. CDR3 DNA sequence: TGCGCCAGCAGCACATGGAGACAGGGTCAGGATGGCTACACCTTC. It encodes CASSTWRQGQDGYTF.

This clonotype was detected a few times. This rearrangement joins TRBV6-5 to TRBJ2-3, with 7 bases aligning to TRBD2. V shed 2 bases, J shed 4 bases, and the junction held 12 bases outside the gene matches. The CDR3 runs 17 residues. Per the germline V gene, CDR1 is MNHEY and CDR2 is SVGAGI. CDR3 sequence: CASSYRIRSGRADTQYF. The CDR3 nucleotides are TGTGCCAGCAGTTACAGGATTAGGTCAGGGAGGGCAGATACGCAGTATTTT.

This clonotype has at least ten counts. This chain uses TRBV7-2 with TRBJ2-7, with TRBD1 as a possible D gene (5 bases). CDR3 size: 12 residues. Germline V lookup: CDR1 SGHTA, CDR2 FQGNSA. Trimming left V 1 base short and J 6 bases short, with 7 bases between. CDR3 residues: CASSLEGFEQYF. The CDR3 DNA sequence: TGTGCCAGCAGCTTAGAGGGGTTCGAGCAGTACTTC.

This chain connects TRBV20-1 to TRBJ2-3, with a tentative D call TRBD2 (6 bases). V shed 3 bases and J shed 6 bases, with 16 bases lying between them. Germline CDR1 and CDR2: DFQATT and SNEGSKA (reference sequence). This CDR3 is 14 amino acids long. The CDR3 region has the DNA TGCAGTGCTAGCGGCGGGAAACGAAGTGATACGCAGTATTTT. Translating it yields CSASGGKRSDTQYF.

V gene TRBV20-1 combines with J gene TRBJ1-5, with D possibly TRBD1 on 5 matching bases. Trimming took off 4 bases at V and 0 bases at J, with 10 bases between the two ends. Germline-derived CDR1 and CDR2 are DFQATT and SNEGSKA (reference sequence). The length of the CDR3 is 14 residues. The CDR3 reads CSATRDYSNQPQHF. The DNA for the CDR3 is TGCAGTGCTACCAGGGATTATAGCAATCAGCCCCAGCATTTT.

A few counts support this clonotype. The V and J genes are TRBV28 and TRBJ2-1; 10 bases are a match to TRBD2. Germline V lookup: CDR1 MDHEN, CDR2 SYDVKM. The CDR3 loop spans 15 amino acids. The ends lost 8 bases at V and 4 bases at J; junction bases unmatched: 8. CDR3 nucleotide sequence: TGTGCCAGCGGCCAGACTAGCGGGCCTTACAATGAGCAGTTCTTC. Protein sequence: CASGQTSGPYNEQFF.

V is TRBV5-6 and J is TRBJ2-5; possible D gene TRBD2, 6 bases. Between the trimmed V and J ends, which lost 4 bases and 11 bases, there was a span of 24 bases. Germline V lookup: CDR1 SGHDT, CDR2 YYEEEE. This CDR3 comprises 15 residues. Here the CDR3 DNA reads TGTGCCAGCAGCGCGGGTCAGGACTATGTTGGAGAGCAGTACTTC. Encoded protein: CASSAGQDYVGEQYF. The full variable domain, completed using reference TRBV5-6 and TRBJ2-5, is DAGVTQSPTHLIKTRGQQVTLRCSPKSGHDTVSWYQQALGQGPQFIFQYYEEEERQRGNFPDRFSGHQFPNYSSELNVNALLLGDSALYLCASSAGQDYVGEQYFGPGTRLLVL.

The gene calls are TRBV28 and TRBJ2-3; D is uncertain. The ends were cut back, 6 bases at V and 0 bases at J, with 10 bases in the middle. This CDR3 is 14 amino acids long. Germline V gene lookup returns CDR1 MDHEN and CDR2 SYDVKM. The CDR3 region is CASSRSPSTDTQYF. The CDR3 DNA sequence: TGTGCCAGCAGCCGATCCCCTAGCACAGATACGCAGTATTTT.

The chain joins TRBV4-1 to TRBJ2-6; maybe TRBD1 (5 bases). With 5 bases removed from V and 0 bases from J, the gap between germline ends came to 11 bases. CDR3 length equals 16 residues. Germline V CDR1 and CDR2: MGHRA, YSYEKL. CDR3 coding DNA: TGCGCCAGCAGCAGGGGCCCTACCTCTGGGGCCAACGTCCTGACTTTC. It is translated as CASSRGPTSGANVLTF.

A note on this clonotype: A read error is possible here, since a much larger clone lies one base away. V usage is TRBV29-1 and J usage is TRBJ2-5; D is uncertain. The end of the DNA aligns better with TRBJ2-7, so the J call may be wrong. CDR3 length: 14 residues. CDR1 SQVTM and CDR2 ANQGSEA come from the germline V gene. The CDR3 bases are TGCAGCGTTGAGGGTTCGATCTTCCCCTACGAGCAGTACTTC. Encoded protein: CSVEGSIFPYEQYF.

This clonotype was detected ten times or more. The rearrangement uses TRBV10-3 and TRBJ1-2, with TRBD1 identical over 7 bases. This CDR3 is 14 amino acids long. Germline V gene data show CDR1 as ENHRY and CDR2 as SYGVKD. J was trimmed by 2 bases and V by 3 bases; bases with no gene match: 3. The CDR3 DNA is TGTGCCATCAGTGACTCGACAGGGAACTATGGCTACACCTTC. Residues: CAISDSTGNYGYTF.

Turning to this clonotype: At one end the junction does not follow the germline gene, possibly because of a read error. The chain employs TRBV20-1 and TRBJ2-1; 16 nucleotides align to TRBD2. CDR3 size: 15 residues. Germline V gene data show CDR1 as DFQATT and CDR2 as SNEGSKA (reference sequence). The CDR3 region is CGARDGTSGRDEQFF. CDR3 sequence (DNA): TGCGGTGCTAGAGATGGGACTAGCGGGAGGGATGAGCAGTTCTTC.